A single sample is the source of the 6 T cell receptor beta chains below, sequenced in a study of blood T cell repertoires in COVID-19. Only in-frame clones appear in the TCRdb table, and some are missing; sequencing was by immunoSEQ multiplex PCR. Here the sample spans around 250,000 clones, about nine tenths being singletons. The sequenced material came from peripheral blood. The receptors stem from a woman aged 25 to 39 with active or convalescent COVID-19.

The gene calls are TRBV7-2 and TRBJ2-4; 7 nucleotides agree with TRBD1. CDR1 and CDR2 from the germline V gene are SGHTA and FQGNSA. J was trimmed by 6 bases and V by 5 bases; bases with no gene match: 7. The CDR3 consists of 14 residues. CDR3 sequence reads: CASSPSGQINIQYF. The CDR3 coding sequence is TGTGCCAGCAGCCCGTCGGGACAGATAAACATTCAGTACTTC.

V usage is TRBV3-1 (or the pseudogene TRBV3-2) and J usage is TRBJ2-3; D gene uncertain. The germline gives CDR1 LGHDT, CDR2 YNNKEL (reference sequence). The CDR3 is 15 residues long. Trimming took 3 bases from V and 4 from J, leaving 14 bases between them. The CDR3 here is CASSHFNSVPDTQYF. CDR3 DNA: TGTGCCAGCAGCCATTTTAACTCTGTCCCAGATACGCAGTATTTT.

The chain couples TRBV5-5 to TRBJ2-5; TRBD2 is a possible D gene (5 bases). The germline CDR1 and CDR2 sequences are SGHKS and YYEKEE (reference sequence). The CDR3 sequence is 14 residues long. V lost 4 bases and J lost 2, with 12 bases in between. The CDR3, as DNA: TGTGCCAGCAGCGGGCTAAGCGGTCAAGAGACCCAGTACTTC. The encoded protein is CASSGLSGQETQYF.

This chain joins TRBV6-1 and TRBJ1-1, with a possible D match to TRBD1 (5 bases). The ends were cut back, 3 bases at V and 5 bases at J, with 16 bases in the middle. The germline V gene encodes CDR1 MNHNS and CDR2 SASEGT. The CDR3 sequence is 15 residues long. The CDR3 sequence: CASSDLSRGRTEAFF. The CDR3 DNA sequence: TGTGCCAGCAGTGATCTCTCAAGGGGAAGGACTGAAGCTTTCTTT.

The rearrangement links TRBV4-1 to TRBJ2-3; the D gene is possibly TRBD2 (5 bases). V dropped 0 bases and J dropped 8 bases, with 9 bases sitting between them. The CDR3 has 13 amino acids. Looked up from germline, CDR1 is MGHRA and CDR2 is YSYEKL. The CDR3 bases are TGCGCCAGCAGCCAAGAAATCCTAGCTACGCAGTATTTT. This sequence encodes CASSQEILATQYF.

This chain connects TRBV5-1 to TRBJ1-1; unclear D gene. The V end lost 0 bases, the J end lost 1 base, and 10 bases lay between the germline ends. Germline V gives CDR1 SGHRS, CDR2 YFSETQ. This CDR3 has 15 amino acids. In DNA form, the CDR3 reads TGCGCCAGCAGCTTGGGCCTCGGGGAGAACACTGAAGCTTTCTTT. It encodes CASSLGLGENTEAFF.